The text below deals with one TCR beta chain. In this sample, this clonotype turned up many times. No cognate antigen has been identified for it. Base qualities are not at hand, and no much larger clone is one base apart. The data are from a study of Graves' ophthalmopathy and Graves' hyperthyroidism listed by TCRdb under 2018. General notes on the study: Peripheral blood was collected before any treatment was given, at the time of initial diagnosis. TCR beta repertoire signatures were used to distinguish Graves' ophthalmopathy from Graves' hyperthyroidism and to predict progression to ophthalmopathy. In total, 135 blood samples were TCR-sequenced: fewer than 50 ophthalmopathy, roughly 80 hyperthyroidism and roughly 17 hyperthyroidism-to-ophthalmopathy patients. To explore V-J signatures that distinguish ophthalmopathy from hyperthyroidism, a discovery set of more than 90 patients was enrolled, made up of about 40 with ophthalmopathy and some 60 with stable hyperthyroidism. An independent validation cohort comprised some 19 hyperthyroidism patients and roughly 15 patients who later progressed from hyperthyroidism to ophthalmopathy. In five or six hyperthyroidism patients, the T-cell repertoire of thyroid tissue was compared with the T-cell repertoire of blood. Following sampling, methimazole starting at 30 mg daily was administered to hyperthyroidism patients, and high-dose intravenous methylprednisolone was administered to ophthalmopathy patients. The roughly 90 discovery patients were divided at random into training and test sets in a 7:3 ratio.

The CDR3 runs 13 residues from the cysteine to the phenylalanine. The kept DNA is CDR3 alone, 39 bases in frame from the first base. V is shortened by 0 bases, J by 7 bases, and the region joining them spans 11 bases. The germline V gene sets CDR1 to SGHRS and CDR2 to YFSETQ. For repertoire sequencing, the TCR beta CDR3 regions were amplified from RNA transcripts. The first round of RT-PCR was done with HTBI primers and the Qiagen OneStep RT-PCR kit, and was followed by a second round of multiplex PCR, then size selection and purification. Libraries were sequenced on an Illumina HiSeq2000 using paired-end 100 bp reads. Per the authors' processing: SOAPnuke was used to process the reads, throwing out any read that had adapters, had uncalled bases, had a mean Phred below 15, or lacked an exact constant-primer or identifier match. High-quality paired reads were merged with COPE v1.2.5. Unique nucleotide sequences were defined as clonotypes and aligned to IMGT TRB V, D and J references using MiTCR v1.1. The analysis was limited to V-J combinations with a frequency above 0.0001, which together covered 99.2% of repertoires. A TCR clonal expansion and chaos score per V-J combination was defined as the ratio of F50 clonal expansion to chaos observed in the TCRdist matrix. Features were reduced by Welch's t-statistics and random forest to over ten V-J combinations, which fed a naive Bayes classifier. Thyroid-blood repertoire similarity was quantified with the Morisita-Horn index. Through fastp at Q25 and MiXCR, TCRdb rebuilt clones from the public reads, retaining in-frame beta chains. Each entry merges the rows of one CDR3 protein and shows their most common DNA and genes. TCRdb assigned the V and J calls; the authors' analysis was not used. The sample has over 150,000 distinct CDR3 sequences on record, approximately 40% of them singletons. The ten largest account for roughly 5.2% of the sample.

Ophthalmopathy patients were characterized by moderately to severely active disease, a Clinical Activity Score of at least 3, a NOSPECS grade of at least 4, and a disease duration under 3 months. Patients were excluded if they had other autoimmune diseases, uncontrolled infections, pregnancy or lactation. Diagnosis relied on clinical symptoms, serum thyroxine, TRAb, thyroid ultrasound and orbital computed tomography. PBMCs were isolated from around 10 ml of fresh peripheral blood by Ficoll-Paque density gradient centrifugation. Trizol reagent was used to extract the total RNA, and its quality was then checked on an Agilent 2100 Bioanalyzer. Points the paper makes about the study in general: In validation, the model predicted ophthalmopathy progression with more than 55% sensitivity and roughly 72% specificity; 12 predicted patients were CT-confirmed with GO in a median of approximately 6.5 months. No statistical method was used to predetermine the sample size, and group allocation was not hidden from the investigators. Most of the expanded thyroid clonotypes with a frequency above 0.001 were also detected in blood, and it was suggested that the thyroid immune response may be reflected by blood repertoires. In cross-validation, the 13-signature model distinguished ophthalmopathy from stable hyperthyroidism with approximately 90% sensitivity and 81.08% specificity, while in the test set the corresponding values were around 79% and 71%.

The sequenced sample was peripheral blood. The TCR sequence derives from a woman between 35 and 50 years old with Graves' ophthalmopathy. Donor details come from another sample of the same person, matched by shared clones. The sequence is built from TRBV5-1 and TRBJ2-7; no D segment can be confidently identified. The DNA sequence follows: TGCGCCAGCAGCTTGGACAGCCTCGGGGAGCAGTACTTC. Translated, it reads CASSLDSLGEQYF. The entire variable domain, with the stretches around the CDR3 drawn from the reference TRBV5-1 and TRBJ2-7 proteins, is KAGVTQTPRYLIKTRGQQVTLSCSPISGHRSVSWYQQTPGQGLQFLFEYFSETQRNKGNFPGRFSGRQFSNSRSEMNVSTLELGDSALYLCASSLDSLGEQYFGPGTRLTVT.